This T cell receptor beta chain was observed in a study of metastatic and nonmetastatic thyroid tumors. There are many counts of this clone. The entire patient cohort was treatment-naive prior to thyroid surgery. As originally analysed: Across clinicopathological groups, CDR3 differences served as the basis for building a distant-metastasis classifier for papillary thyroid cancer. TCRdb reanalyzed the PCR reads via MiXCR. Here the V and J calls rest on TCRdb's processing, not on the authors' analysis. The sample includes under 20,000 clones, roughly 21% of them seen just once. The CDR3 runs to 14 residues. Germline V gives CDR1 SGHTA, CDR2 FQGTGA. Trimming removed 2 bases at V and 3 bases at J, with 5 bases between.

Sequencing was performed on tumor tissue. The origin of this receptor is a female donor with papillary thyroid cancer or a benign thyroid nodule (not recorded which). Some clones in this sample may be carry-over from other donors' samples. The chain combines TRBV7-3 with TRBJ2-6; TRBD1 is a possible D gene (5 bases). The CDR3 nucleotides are TGTGCCAGCAGCTTACAGGGTGGGGCCAACGTCCTGACTTTC. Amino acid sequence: CASSLQGGANVLTF.